The rows below give T cell receptor beta chains drawn from one sample of a study of blood T cells in healthy people across ages. Using its own MiXCR run on the 5' RACE reads, TCRdb lists one record per CDR3 protein. Here the sample spans around 1,800,000 distinct CDR3 sequences, approximately 39% being singletons. The material sequenced was blood. These TCRs come from a human donor in good health. Both conserved end residues are part of each CDR3. A D gene is named only where the DNA matches it firmly. Expanded clones are given a class, and other clones once, few, many or no size at all.

>-|-|TRBJ1-2|TRBV7-2
CASSPFGGQYGYTF
TGTGCCAGCAGCCCCTTTGGTGGCCAGTATGGCTACACCTTC
>-|-|TRBJ1-1|TRBV12-3/TRBV12-4
CASSLGVQENTEAFF
TGTGCCAGCAGTTTAGGGGTACAGGAGAACACTGAAGCTTTCTTT
>-|-|TRBJ2-7|TRBV28
CASSLSRQLPAYEQYF
TGTGCCAGCAGTCTTTCACGACAACTCCCGGCCTACGAGCAGTACTTC
>-|TRBD1|TRBJ2-7|TRBV12-3/TRBV12-4
CASSLRGERGTGLYEQYF
TGTGCCAGCAGTTTAAGGGGGGAAAGAGGGACAGGGCTTTACGAGCAGTACTTC
>-|-|TRBJ2-1|TRBV7-9
CASSFPNMPTNEQFF
TGTGCCAGCAGCTTTCCCAATATGCCGACCAATGAGCAGTTCTTC
>-|-|TRBJ1-4|TRBV5-1
CASSEPGATNEELFF
TGCGCCAGCAGCGAACCAGGGGCAACTAATGAAGAACTGTTTTTT
>few|TRBD2|TRBJ2-1|TRBV5-1
CATKGSGGPGSYNEQFF
TGCGCCACAAAGGGGAGCGGGGGCCCCGGGTCCTACAATGAGCAGTTCTTC
>few|TRBD1|TRBJ2-4|TRBV28
CASSFRQGAGDIQYF
TGTGCCAGCAGTTTTCGTCAGGGGGCAGGAGACATTCAGTACTTC
>-|-|TRBJ1-5|TRBV12-3/TRBV12-4
CASSLFPGDSNQPQHF
TGTGCCAGCAGCCTATTCCCAGGGGATAGCAATCAGCCCCAGCATTTT
>-|TRBD2|TRBJ2-7|TRBV4-1
CASSPLGGTSAYGQYF
TGCGCCAGCAGCCCGCTCGGGGGGACTAGCGCCTACGGGCAGTACTTC
>-|-|TRBJ2-5|TRBV7-2
CASSSLGGPETQYF
TGTGCCAGCAGCTCCCTGGGGGGGCCAGAGACCCAGTACTTC
>few|-|TRBJ2-1|TRBV4-2
CASSQDVPTGGYEQFF
TGTGCCAGCAGCCAAGATGTGCCAACAGGTGGATATGAGCAGTTCTTC
>many|TRBD2|TRBJ2-1|TRBV6-1
CASSEGGGGHNEQFF
TGTGCCAGCAGTGAAGGCGGGGGGGGACACAATGAGCAGTTCTTC
>few|-|TRBJ2-3|TRBV9
CASSVEETSTDTQYF
TGTGCCAGCAGCGTAGAAGAGACTAGCACAGATACGCAGTATTTT
>-|-|TRBJ2-2|TRBV3-1
CASSPGYGELFF
TGTGCCAGCAGCCCGGGTTACGGGGAGCTGTTTTTT
>-|-|TRBJ1-2|TRBV4-3
CASSQDRIGGDGYTF
TGCGCCAGCAGCCAAGATAGGATCGGCGGGGACGGCTACACCTTC
>-|-|TRBJ1-5|TRBV12-3/TRBV12-4
CASSYCDSNQPQHF
TGTGCCAGCAGTTACTGCGATAGCAATCAGCCCCAGCATTTT
>-|-|TRBJ2-3|TRBV20-1
CSGRLGTDTQYF
TGCAGTGGCCGCCTCGGCACAGATACGCAGTATTTT
>-|-|TRBJ1-2|TRBV4-3
CASSQEARGGDYGYTF
TGCGCCAGCAGCCAAGAGGCCCGAGGGGGAGACTATGGCTACACCTTC
>many|TRBD1|TRBJ2-1|TRBV29-1
CSVGTGDSYNEQFF
TGCAGCGTTGGGACAGGAGACTCCTACAATGAGCAGTTCTTC
>few|TRBD2|TRBJ2-1|TRBV12-5
CASGFLAGATNEQFF
TGTGCTAGTGGTTTTCTAGCGGGGGCCACAAATGAGCAGTTCTTC
>few|TRBD1|TRBJ2-1|TRBV5-1
CASSRRDRGNEQFF
TGCGCCAGCAGCCGTAGGGACAGGGGAAATGAGCAGTTCTTC